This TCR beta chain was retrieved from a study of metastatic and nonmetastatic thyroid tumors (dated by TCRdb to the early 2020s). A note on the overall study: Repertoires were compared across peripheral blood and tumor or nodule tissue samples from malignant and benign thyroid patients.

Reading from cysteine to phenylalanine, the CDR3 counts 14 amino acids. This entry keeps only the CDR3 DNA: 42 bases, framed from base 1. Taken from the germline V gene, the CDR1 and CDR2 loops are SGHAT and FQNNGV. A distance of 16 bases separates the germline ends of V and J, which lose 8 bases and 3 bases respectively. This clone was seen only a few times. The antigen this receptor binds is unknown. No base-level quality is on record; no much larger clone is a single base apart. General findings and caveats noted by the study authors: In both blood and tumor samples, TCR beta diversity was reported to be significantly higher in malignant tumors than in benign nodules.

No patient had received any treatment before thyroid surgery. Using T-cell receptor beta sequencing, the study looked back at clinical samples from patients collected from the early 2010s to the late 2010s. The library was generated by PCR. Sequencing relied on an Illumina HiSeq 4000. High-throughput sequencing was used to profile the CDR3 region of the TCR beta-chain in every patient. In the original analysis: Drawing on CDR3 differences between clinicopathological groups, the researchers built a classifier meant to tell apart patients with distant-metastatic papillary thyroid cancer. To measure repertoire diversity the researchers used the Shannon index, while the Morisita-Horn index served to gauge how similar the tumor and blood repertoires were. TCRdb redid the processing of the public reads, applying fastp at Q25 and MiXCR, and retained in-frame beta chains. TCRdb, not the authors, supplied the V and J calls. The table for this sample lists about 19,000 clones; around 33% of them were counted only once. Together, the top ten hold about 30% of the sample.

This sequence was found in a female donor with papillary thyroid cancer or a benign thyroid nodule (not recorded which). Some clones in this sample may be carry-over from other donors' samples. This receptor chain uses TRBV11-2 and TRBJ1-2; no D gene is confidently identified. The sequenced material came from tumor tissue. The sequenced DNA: TGTGCCAGCCGCCCCTCGGCGGATTACTATGGCTACACCTTC. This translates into CASRPSADYYGYTF.